These 23 T cell receptor beta chains came from one sample sequenced in a study of neurological immune-mediated disorders. One entry per CDR3 protein, called by TCRdb with MiXCR from the 5' RACE reads. The sample consists of roughly 100,000 distinct CDR3 sequences, approximately 10% of them appearing once. The time point is: longitudinal time-point 3. The specimen was PBMCs. The receptor source for this set is a female donor with HTLV-1-associated myelopathy (HAM/TSP).

Notes on this clonotype: The missing conserved phenylalanine or tryptophan at the end of this CDR3 makes a read error likely. The J gene is TRBJ2-5, the V gene TRBV6-5; 11 positions match TRBD1. Germline values: CDR1 MNHEY, CDR2 SVGAGI. The CDR3 sequence is 20 residues long. The V segment lost 4 bases and the J segment 2 bases; nucleotides outside the gene matches: 18. The DNA of the CDR3 is TGTGCCAGCAGTTTCACCCGGCCGGGACAGGGGGTTCGGGGGCAAGAGACCCAGTACATC. It encodes CASSFTRPGQGVRGQETQYI.

This clonotype was seen at least ten times. This sequence joins TRBV5-1 and TRBJ2-1; D uncertain. Trimming took 4 bases from V and 0 from J, leaving 8 bases between them. Germline V lookup: CDR1 SGHRS, CDR2 YFSETQ. The CDR3 runs to 14 residues. CDR3 nucleotides: TGCGCCAGCAGCGAAGAGAGCTCCTACAATGAGCAGTTCTTC. Its protein is CASSEESSYNEQFF. Combining the CDR3 with reference TRBV5-1 and TRBJ2-1 gives the whole variable domain KAGVTQTPRYLIKTRGQQVTLSCSPISGHRSVSWYQQTPGQGLQFLFEYFSETQRNKGNFPGRFSGRQFSNSRSEMNVSTLELGDSALYLCASSEESSYNEQFFGPGTRLTVL.

This clonotype was seen many times. The V call is TRBV5-5, the J call TRBJ2-1; TRBD2 agrees at 14 bases. CDR3 length: 18 amino acids. With V trimmed by 3 bases and J by 3 bases, 8 bases remained unmatched. Germline-derived CDR1 and CDR2 are SGHKS and YYEKEE (reference sequence). Here the CDR3 DNA reads TGTGCCAGCAGCTCGACTAGCGGGGGGGCCTCCTACTACAATGAGCAGTTCTTC. It specifies CASSSTSGGASYYNEQFF.

This clonotype was observed a few times. This chain links TRBV20-1 with TRBJ2-1; the match to TRBD2 covers 11 bases. This CDR3 comprises 17 residues. Trimming removed 3 bases from V and 8 bases from J; junction bases left unmatched: 15. Germline V gene data show CDR1 as DFQATT and CDR2 as SNEGSKA (reference sequence). DNA for the CDR3: TGCAGTGCTAGGGGTAAAAAACTAGCGGGGGCAGTAGATGAGCAGTTCTTC. Translation: CSARGKKLAGAVDEQFF.

This clonotype was observed a single time. The chain uses TRBV28 and TRBJ2-7; D may be TRBD1 (6 bases). The CDR3 totals 12 residues. Germline assignment: CDR1 MDHEN and CDR2 SYDVKM. V was shortened by 6 bases and J by 2 bases, with 8 bases between the two germline ends. The CDR3 spells CASRGQTYEQYF. CDR3 bases: TGTGCCAGCAGAGGACAGACCTACGAGCAGTACTTC.

This clonotype showed up just a few times. The chain carries TRBV5-1 and TRBJ2-3, with TRBD1 matching over 9 bases. Per germline, CDR1 SGHRS and CDR2 YFSETQ. With V trimmed by 2 bases and J by 1 base, 2 bases remained unmatched. This CDR3 contains 15 residues. The CDR3 bases are TGCGCCAGCAGCTTACAGGGGGCGGGCACAGATACGCAGTATTTT. Translating gives CASSLQGAGTDTQYF.

This clonotype was picked up many times. The chain's CDR3 is CASSLGLQETQYF. CDR3 DNA: TGCGCCAGCAGCTTGGGACTCCAAGAGACCCAGTACTTC. The chain joins TRBV5-1 to TRBJ2-5; D unresolved. Trimming shortened V by 0 bases and J by 1 base, and 4 bases separated the two germline ends. The CDR3 is 13 residues long. Germline V gene data show CDR1 as SGHRS and CDR2 as YFSETQ.

Many counts were recorded for this clonotype. The rearrangement joins TRBV5-1 to TRBJ1-1, with a possible D match to TRBD1 (5 bases). V dropped 3 bases and J dropped 0 bases, with 12 bases sitting between them. Germline CDR1 is SGHRS and CDR2 is YFSETQ. CDR3 length: 15 amino acids. The CDR3 nucleotides are TGCGCCAGCAGCTCTGGACAACTTCTGAACACTGAAGCTTTCTTT. It translates to CASSSGQLLNTEAFF.

The rearrangement joins TRBV10-3 to TRBJ2-3, with a possible D match to TRBD2 (7 bases). Germline loops: CDR1 ENHRY, CDR2 SYGVKD. The CDR3 is 14 residues long. The germline V and J ends were trimmed by 8 bases and 3 bases, with 15 bases remaining between them. The CDR3 DNA is TGTGCCATCCGCACCGGGGGGCCAACAGATACGCAGTATTTT. Translation gives CAIRTGGPTDTQYF.

CDR3 in amino acids: CASSVAGGYNEKLFF. CDR3 DNA sequence: TGTGCCAGCAGCGTAGCGGGGGGATACAATGAAAAACTGTTTTTT. The chain combines TRBV9 with TRBJ1-4, with D perhaps matching TRBD1 (5 bases). The CDR3 sequence is 15 residues long. The V gene's germline CDR1 is SGDLS and CDR2 YYNGEE. With 0 bases removed from V and 5 bases from J, the gap between germline ends came to 11 bases.

This clonotype was observed many times. The J gene is TRBJ2-5, the V gene TRBV11-1, with D hard to call. The V end was cut by 2 bases, the J end by 5 bases, with 12 bases between. The CDR3 has 14 amino acids. From germline, CDR1 is SGHAT and CDR2 FQDESV (reference sequence). The CDR3 bases are TGTGCCAGCAGCTTACCAGGAACTCGTGAGACCCAGTACTTC. Encoded protein: CASSLPGTRETQYF.

This clonotype was picked up many times. The chain is built from TRBV20-1 and TRBJ2-1; 8 bases agree with TRBD2. The trim removed 5 bases at V and 2 bases at J, leaving 14 bases unmatched. The CDR3 length is 17 residues. Germline V gene lookup returns CDR1 DFQATT and CDR2 SNEGSKA (reference sequence). CDR3 coding DNA: TGCAGTGCTCCGAAACTAGCGGTCCTATTTCCCTACAATGAGCAGTTCTTC. Its translation: CSAPKLAVLFPYNEQFF.

There are a few counts of this clonotype. This chain links TRBV30 with TRBJ1-6; D possibly corresponds to TRBD1 (6 bases). The CDR3 loop spans 13 amino acids. Per the germline V gene, CDR1 is GTSNPN and CDR2 is SVGIG (reference sequence). The germline V and J ends were trimmed by 2 bases and 7 bases, with 9 bases remaining between them. This chain's CDR3 is CAWSTGTNSPLHF. CDR3 DNA sequence: TGTGCCTGGAGTACAGGGACCAATTCACCCCTCCACTTT.

The sample holds a few counts of this clonotype. The V and J genes are TRBV7-8 and TRBJ2-3, with D unresolved. The length of the CDR3 is 14 residues. The ends were cut back, 6 bases at V and 4 bases at J, with 14 bases in the middle. Germline V gene data show CDR1 as SGHVS and CDR2 as FQNEAQ. The CDR3 sequence: CASSPQGFPDTQYF. DNA for the CDR3: TGTGCCAGCAGTCCTCAAGGTTTCCCAGATACGCAGTATTTT.

This clonotype showed up many times. The rearrangement joins TRBV6-5 to TRBJ2-2; the D gene is possibly TRBD2 (6 bases). The length of the CDR3 is 13 residues. V was clipped by 4 bases and J by 3 bases, with 6 bases between them. Germline values: CDR1 MNHEY, CDR2 SVGAGI. CDR3 protein: CASSSGDTGELFF. CDR3 coding DNA: TGTGCCAGCAGTTCGGGGGACACCGGGGAGCTGTTTTTT.

This clonotype was seen at least ten times. The chain recombines TRBV20-1 with TRBJ1-1; 9 nucleotides match TRBD1. Germline lookup yields CDR1 DFQATT and CDR2 SNEGSKA (reference sequence). The CDR3 is made up of 13 amino acids. V shed 6 bases, J shed 5 bases, and the junction held 7 bases outside the gene matches. The CDR3 coding sequence is TGCAGTGCGGCGGGACAGGGATGGACTGAAGCTTTCTTT. Its protein product is CSAAGQGWTEAFF.

This clonotype was recorded a few times. V gene TRBV12-3 or TRBV12-4 combines with J gene TRBJ2-3; 11 bases line up with TRBD2. The CDR3 consists of 16 residues. Trimming removed 5 bases from V and 3 bases from J; junction bases left unmatched: 7. CDR3 nucleotide sequence: TGTGCCAGCAGTACCGGGACTAGCGGTAGTACAGATACGCAGTATTTT. Amino acid sequence: CASSTGTSGSTDTQYF.

The sample holds many counts of this clonotype. V usage is TRBV5-1 and J usage is TRBJ2-5; unclear D gene. Germline V CDR1 and CDR2: SGHRS, YFSETQ. The CDR3 covers 16 residues. The germline V and J ends were trimmed by 0 bases and 5 bases, with 17 bases remaining between them. CDR3 region: CASSLAGSTGWETQYF. The CDR3, as DNA: TGCGCCAGCAGCTTGGCCGGTTCAACTGGGTGGGAGACCCAGTACTTC.

The sample holds many counts of this clonotype. V usage is TRBV4-1 and J usage is TRBJ2-3; D is perhaps TRBD2 (6 bases). Germline V gene data show CDR1 as MGHRA and CDR2 as YSYEKL. This CDR3 is built from 15 residues. Trimming removed 0 bases at V and 4 bases at J, with 11 bases between. Written as DNA, the CDR3 is TGCGCCAGCAGCCAAGATCCCGCGGGGCCAGATACGCAGTATTTT. This gives the protein CASSQDPAGPDTQYF.

On this clonotype itself: No conserved phenylalanine or tryptophan is present at the end of the CDR3, so a read error is the likely explanation. CDR3 bases: TGTGCCATCAGTCCTAGCGGCGGGCAGACAGATACGCAGTATATT. Protein product: CAISPSGGQTDTQYI. The V and J genes are TRBV10-3 and TRBJ2-3; 7 bases align to TRBD2. CDR3 length: 15 residues. Germline V lookup: CDR1 ENHRY, CDR2 SYGVKD. Unmatched junction bases numbered 8, after V lost 5 bases and J lost 3 bases.

This chain uses TRBV3-1 with TRBJ1-3, with 9 bases identical to TRBD1. The CDR3 consists of 15 residues. Germline V gene lookup returns CDR1 LGHDT and CDR2 YNNKEL (reference sequence). V trimming: 6 bases; J trimming: 3 bases; junction bases outside the gene matches: 6. CDR3 residues: CASRKQGAIGNTIYF. The DNA for the CDR3 is TGTGCCAGCAGAAAACAGGGGGCTATTGGAAACACCATATATTTT.

The V and J genes are TRBV5-1 and TRBJ2-1; TRBD1 matches at 8 bases. Trimming cost V 2 bases and J 5 bases; bases outside gene matches: 9. In germline, CDR1 is SGHRS, CDR2 YFSETQ. The CDR3 is 16 amino acids. The CDR3 loop reads CASSLVVGDRNNEQFF. DNA for the CDR3: TGCGCCAGCAGCTTAGTAGTAGGGGACAGGAACAATGAGCAGTTCTTC.

This clonotype was recorded at least ten times. J is TRBJ2-1 and V is TRBV5-6; 11 nucleotides agree with TRBD2. The germline V gene encodes CDR1 SGHDT and CDR2 YYEEEE. Trimming cost V 3 bases and J 9 bases; bases outside gene matches: 11. CDR3 length: 16 amino acids. CDR3 sequence reads: CASSSATSGGFTEQFF. The CDR3 DNA reads TGTGCCAGCAGCTCAGCTACTAGCGGGGGTTTCACTGAGCAGTTCTTC.